The 6 T cell receptor beta chains presented below share a single source sample, sequenced in a study of control samples from healthy donors and cancer patients. TCRdb's copy holds only in-frame clones and misses some; the assay was immunoSEQ multiplex PCR. The sample contains some 100,000 clones, roughly 87% of which appear only once. Source material: blood. The source is a woman aged 50 to 60 in good health.

The rearrangement links TRBV6-5 to TRBJ2-2, with D tentatively TRBD1 (5 bases). The germline gives CDR1 MNHEY, CDR2 SVGAGI. The V gene lost 0 bases and the J gene lost 3 bases, with 11 bases spanning the gap. The CDR3 totals 16 residues. The CDR3: CASSYSIQGYTGELFF. The CDR3 coding sequence is TGTGCCAGCAGTTACTCGATTCAGGGATACACCGGGGAGCTGTTTTTT.

The rearrangement links TRBV7-2 to TRBJ1-5; D remains ambiguous. Trimming shortened V by 4 bases and J by 0 bases, and 16 bases separated the two germline ends. Germline CDR1 reads SGHTA; CDR2 reads FQGNSA. This CDR3 contains 17 residues. This chain's CDR3 is CASSSIGGSYSNQPQHF. DNA of the CDR3: TGTGCCAGCAGCTCAATTGGAGGGTCATATAGCAATCAGCCCCAGCATTTT.

This chain links TRBV7-9 with TRBJ2-3, with 10 positions matching TRBD2. V shed 4 bases and J 6 bases; nucleotides not matched to a gene: 7. Germline-derived CDR1 and CDR2 are SEHNR and FQNEAQ (reference sequence). This CDR3 has 15 residues. The DNA for the CDR3 is TGTGCCAGCAGCTGGCTAGCGGGGGTCCTGGATACGCAGTATTTT. This sequence encodes CASSWLAGVLDTQYF. Together with reference TRBV7-9 and TRBJ2-3, the CDR3 gives the full variable domain: DTGVSQNPRHKITKRGQNVTFRCDPISEHNRLYWYRQTLGQGPEFLTYFQNEAQLEKSRLLSDRFSAERPKGSFSTLEIQRTEQGDSAMYLCASSWLAGVLDTQYFGPGTRLTVL.

The chain has TRBV7-3 and TRBJ2-5; 7 bases line up with TRBD1. Germline V CDR1 and CDR2: SGHTA, FQGTGA. The ends lost 4 bases at V and 0 bases at J; junction bases unmatched: 5. CDR3 length equals 15 residues. This CDR3 is CASSSQGTDQETQYF. DNA for the CDR3: TGTGCCAGCAGCTCCCAGGGGACAGACCAAGAGACCCAGTACTTC.

This chain links TRBV6-4 with TRBJ2-3; 7 bases are a match to TRBD2. V lost 4 bases and J lost 2; bases outside the gene matches: 6. The CDR3 consists of 15 residues. Germline lookup yields CDR1 MRHNA and CDR2 SNTAGT. This CDR3 reads CASSVGRGSTDTQYF. The CDR3 DNA sequence: TGTGCCAGCAGTGTGGGGCGGGGGTCCACAGATACGCAGTATTTT.

The gene calls are TRBV9 and TRBJ2-3, with 8 positions matching TRBD2. The V and J ends lost 4 bases and 4 bases, in that order; junction bases with no gene match: 8. Germline V gene sequence: CDR1 SGDLS, CDR2 YYNGEE. The length of the CDR3 is 15 residues. CDR3 loop: CASSSRGGPADTQYF. The CDR3 coding sequence is TGTGCCAGCAGCAGCCGGGGGGGACCGGCAGATACGCAGTATTTT.